A selection of T cell receptor beta chains follows, all from one sample in a study of a mutant IDH1 vaccine in newly diagnosed glioma. Sequenced by immunoSEQ multiplex PCR; TCRdb stores in-frame clones only, minus some. Seen here are more than 50,000 clones, 86% observed once, and the top ten hold 2.9%. The sample in question was PBMCs, obtained from a glioma patient treated with radiotherapy, temozolomide or both. The source of these receptors is a man younger than 45 with glioma. Both conserved end residues are part of each CDR3. D genes are given only for firm matches. The size entry is marked missing in some rows and otherwise reads once, few, many or a size class.

NA	TRBV6-1	TRBJ1-5	NA	CASTYGTAPQHF	TGTGCCAGCACGTACGGGACGGCGCCCCAGCATTTT
NA	TRBV23-1	TRBJ1-1	NA	CASSPRGVYYTEAFF	TGCGCCAGCAGTCCTCGAGGGGTTTATTACACTGAAGCTTTCTTT
NA	TRBV5-1	TRBJ2-1	NA	CASSWTTLTGGGYNEQFF	TGCGCCAGCAGCTGGACGACCCTCACAGGGGGGGGCTACAATGAGCAGTTCTTC
few	TRBV10-3	TRBJ1-1	NA	CAISESQGYTEAFF	TGTGCCATCAGTGAGTCACAGGGATACACTGAAGCTTTCTTT
NA	TRBV5-1	TRBJ1-1	NA	CASSPFITDTEAFF	TGCGCCAGCAGTCCCTTTATCACCGACACTGAAGCTTTCTTT
NA	TRBV21-1	TRBJ1-4	NA	CASSKDRGNEKLFF	TGTGCCAGCAGCAAAGACAGGGGGAATGAAAAACTGTTTTTT
NA	TRBV27	TRBJ2-7	TRBD1	CASRTSTGVSHEQYF	TGTGCCAGCAGAACCTCGACAGGGGTTTCCCACGAGCAGTACTTC
NA	TRBV6-4	TRBJ2-5	TRBD2	CASSDSTSGGETQYF	TGTGCCAGCAGTGACTCGACTAGCGGGGGGGAGACCCAGTACTTC
NA	TRBV25-1	TRBJ1-4	NA	CASSDIMGSEKLFF	TGTGCCAGCAGTGACATCATGGGGAGTGAAAAACTGTTTTTT
NA	TRBV5-1	TRBJ1-5	NA	CASSLGPNQPQHF	TGCGCCAGCAGCTTGGGCCCGAATCAGCCCCAGCATTTT
NA	TRBV5-1	TRBJ2-1	TRBD1	CASSFSSGQAYNEQFF	TGCGCCAGCAGCTTTTCCTCGGGACAGGCCTACAATGAGCAGTTCTTC
NA	TRBV9	TRBJ2-1	TRBD2	CASSARARTSQLFYNEQFF	TGTGCCAGCAGCGCCAGGGCCCGGACTAGCCAACTATTCTACAATGAGCAGTTCTTC
NA	TRBV19	TRBJ2-7	NA	CARPLLGQIYEQYF	TGTGCCAGACCTCTTTTGGGGCAGATCTACGAGCAGTACTTC
NA	TRBV5-6	TRBJ2-3	NA	CASSSLGRGRPSTDTQYF	TGTGCCAGCAGCTCCTTAGGAAGGGGCCGCCCTAGCACAGATACGCAGTATTTT
NA	TRBV5-1	TRBJ1-3	NA	CASSLVGHPGSGNTIYF	TGCGCCAGCAGCTTGGTCGGGCACCCAGGCTCTGGAAACACCATATATTTT
few	TRBV2	TRBJ1-1	NA	CASSVAAEAFF	TGTGCCAGCAGTGTGGCCGCTGAAGCTTTCTTT